The sequence of this T cell receptor (beta chain) was determined in a study of T cell repertoires in cytomegalovirus infection. Study overall: A matching HLA type, together with CMV infection, was signaled by public TCR beta signatures.

One entry per CDR3 protein, called by TCRdb with MiXCR from the reads. The sample consists of approximately 500,000 distinct CDR3 sequences, 10% to 12% of them appearing once. Study outcomes and limitations: Summed frequency of shared TCR beta families picked out CMV carriers who also had the relevant HLA.

This clonotype was seen a handful of times. Antigen: not known. Sequences were obtained from PBMCs. This TCR was recovered from a human donor in good health (CMV status not recorded). Some clones in this sample may be carry-over from other donors' samples.

The CDR3 DNA follows: TGTGCCAGCCGGGGGGGAAGCGGTTCTGACGAGCAGTACTTC. This gives the protein CASRGGSGSDEQYF. The chain employs TRBV13 and TRBJ2-7; the match to TRBD2 covers 8 bases. Germline loops: CDR1 PRHDT, CDR2 FYEKMQ (reference sequence). The CDR3 is made up of 14 amino acids. The V and J ends lost 8 bases and 5 bases, in that order; junction bases with no gene match: 11. The full variable domain, rest sourced from reference TRBV13 and TRBJ2-7, is AAGVIQSPRHLIKEKRETATLKCYPIPRHDTVYWYQQGPGQDPQFLISFYEKMQSDKGSIPDRFSAQQFSDYHSELNMSSLELGDSALYFCASRGGSGSDEQYFGPGTRLTVT.